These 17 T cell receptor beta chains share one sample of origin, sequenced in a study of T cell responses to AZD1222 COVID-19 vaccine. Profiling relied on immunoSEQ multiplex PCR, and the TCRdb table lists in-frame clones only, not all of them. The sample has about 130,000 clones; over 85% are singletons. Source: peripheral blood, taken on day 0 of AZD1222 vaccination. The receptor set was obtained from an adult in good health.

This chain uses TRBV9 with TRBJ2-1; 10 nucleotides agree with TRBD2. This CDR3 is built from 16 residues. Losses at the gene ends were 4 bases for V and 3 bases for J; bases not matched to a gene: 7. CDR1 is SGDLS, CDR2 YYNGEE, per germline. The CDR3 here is CASSSIAGGSYNEQFF. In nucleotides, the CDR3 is TGTGCCAGCAGCTCTATAGCGGGAGGCAGCTACAATGAGCAGTTCTTC.

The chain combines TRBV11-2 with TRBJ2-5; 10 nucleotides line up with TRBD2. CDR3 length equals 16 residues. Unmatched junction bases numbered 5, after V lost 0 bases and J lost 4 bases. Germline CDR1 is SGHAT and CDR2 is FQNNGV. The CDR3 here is CASSLEASGSLETQYF. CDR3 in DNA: TGTGCCAGCAGCTTAGAGGCTAGCGGGAGCCTAGAGACCCAGTACTTC.

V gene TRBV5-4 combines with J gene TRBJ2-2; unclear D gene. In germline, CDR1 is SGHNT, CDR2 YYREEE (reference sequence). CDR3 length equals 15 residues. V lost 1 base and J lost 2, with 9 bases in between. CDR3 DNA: TGTGCCAGCAGCTTGCCCCTAGGTAACACCGGGGAGCTGTTTTTT. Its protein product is CASSLPLGNTGELFF.

The CDR3 loop reads CASRAGVYGYTF. The CDR3 region has the DNA TGTGCCAGCCGGGCAGGGGTCTATGGCTACACCTTC. The chain is built from TRBV11-2 and TRBJ1-2; tentatively, D is TRBD1 (6 bases). Trimming pared 8 bases from V and 4 bases from J, leaving 11 bases between. The CDR3 runs to 12 residues. Germline loops: CDR1 SGHAT, CDR2 FQNNGV.

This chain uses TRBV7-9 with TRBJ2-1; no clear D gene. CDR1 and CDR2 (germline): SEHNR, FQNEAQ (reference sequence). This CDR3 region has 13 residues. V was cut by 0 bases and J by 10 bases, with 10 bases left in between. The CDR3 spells CASSLAEGIEQFF. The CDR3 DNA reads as TGTGCCAGCAGCTTAGCGGAAGGTATCGAGCAGTTCTTC.

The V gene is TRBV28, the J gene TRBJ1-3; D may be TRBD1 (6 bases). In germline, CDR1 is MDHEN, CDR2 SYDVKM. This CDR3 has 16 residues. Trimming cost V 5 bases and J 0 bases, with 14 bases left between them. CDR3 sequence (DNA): TGTGCCAGCAGTGGACAGTTCCCCTTCTCTGGAAACACCATATATTTT. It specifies CASSGQFPFSGNTIYF.

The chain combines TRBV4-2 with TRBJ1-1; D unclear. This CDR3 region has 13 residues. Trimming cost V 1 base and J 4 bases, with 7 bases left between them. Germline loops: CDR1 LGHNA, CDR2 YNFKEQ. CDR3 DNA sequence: TGTGCCAGCAGCCAAGTAGTCAGCACTGAAGCTTTCTTT. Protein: CASSQVVSTEAFF.

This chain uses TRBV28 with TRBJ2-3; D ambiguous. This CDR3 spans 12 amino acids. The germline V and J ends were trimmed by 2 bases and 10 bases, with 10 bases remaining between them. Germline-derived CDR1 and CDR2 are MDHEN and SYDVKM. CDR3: CASSLRVSAQYF. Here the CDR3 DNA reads TGTGCCAGCAGTTTAAGGGTATCGGCGCAGTATTTT.

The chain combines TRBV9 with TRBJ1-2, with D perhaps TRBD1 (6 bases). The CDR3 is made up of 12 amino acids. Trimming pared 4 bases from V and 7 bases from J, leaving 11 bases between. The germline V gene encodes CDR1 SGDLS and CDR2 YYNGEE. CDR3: CASSQGQTGYTF. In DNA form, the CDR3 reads TGTGCCAGCAGCCAAGGACAGACTGGCTACACCTTC.

The CDR3 region is CASSLGDRYEQYF. CDR3 bases: TGTGCCAGCAGCTTGGGGGACAGATACGAGCAGTACTTC. This chain joins TRBV7-3 and TRBJ2-7; the match to TRBD1 covers 7 bases. Germline V CDR1 and CDR2: SGHTA, FQGTGA. There are 13 residues in the CDR3. The J segment lost 4 bases and the V segment lost 3 bases, leaving 3 bases of the junction unmatched.

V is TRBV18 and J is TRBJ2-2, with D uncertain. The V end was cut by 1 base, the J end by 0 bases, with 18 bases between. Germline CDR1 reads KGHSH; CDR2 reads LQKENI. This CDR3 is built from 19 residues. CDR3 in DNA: TGTGCCAGCTCACCACGGATGGCAGGCGAGCTCTCGAACACCGGGGAGCTGTTTTTT. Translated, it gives CASSPRMAGELSNTGELFF. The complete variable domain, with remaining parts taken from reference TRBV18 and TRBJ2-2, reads NAGVMQNPRHLVRRRGQEARLRCSPMKGHSHVYWYRQLPEEGLKFMVYLQKENIIDESGMPKERFSAEFPKEGPSILRIQQVVRGDSAAYFCASSPRMAGELSNTGELFFGEGSRLTVL.

The CDR3 sequence is CASSLSGTGGFSNQPQHF. In nucleotides, the CDR3 is TGTGCCAGTAGTTTATCCGGGACAGGGGGCTTTTCGAATCAGCCCCAGCATTTT. The J gene is TRBJ1-5, the V gene TRBV19; 12 nucleotides align to TRBD1. The ends lost 5 bases at V and 4 bases at J; junction bases unmatched: 12. This CDR3 comprises 18 residues. Per germline, CDR1 LNHDA and CDR2 SQIVND (reference sequence).

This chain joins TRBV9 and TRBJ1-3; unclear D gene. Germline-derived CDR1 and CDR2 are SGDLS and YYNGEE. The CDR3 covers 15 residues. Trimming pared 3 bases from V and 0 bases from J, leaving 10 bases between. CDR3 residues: CASSAAGDSGNTIYF. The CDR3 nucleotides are TGTGCCAGCAGCGCCGCAGGTGACTCTGGAAACACCATATATTTT.

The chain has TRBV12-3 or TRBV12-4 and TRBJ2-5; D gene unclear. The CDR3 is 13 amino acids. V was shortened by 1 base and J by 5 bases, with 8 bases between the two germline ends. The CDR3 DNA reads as TGTGCCAGCAGTTTAGAGTATTGGGAGACCCAGTACTTC. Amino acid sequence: CASSLEYWETQYF.

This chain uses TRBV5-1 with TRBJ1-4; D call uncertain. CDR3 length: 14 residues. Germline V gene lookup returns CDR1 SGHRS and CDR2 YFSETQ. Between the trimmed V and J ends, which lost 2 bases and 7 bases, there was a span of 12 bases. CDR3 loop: CASSFKGEGEKLFF. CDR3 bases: TGCGCCAGCAGCTTTAAAGGAGAAGGTGAAAAACTGTTTTTT.

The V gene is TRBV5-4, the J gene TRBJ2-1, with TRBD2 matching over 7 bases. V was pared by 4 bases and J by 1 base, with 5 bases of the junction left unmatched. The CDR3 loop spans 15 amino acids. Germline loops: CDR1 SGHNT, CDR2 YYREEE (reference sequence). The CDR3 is CASSPPGLSYNEQFF. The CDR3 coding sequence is TGTGCCAGCAGCCCCCCGGGACTATCCTACAATGAGCAGTTCTTC.

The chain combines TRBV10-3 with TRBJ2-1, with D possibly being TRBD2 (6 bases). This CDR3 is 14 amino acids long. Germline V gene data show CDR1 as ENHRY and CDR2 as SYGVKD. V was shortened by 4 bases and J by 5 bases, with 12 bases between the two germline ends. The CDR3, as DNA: TGTGCCATCAGTGGGGGAGGAGGAAACAATGAGCAGTTCTTC. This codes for CAISGGGGNNEQFF.